This T cell receptor (beta chain) was identified during a study of chemoradiotherapy in HPV16-positive cancers. Study results and caveats: HPV-responsive T-cell expansion during chemoradiotherapy was linked to improved recurrence-free survival in HPV16-positive patients. During treatment, candidate HPV-specific clones and E7-related motifs expanded in tumor.

A word on this clone: The target antigen is unknown.

The CDR3 totals 13 residues. V trimming: 4 bases; J trimming: 5 bases; junction bases outside the gene matches: 5. Per the germline V gene, CDR1 is SGHRS and CDR2 is YFSETQ. Assay: immunoSEQ multiplex PCR; the TCRdb copy retains only in-frame clones and omits some. The sample carries 11,000 or so clones, roughly 70% recorded once. Collection of the sample occurred from a patient who underwent chemoradiotherapy. V usage is TRBV5-1 and J usage is TRBJ1-2; 7 bases match TRBD1. The receptor was derived from a human donor with HPV-associated anogenital cancer. This chain's CDR3 is CASSAEGQYGYTF. The CDR3 DNA follows: TGCGCCAGCAGCGCAGAGGGACAGTATGGCTACACCTTC. The variable domain in full, completed from reference TRBV5-1 and TRBJ1-2, reads KAGVTQTPRYLIKTRGQQVTLSCSPISGHRSVSWYQQTPGQGLQFLFEYFSETQRNKGNFPGRFSGRQFSNSRSEMNVSTLELGDSALYLCASSAEGQYGYTFGSGTRLTVV.